The 14 T cell receptor beta chains given below trace back to one sample, sequenced in a study of blood T cells in healthy people across ages. For the second PCR, which ran for about 7 to 12 cycles, a sample-barcoded 5' primer and a J-beta primer mix were used. TCRdb fed the 5' RACE reads into MiXCR, producing one record per CDR3 protein. The table records over a million distinct CDR3 sequences, under 55% of them present only once. The sequencing input was blood. The receptors were sampled from a woman aged 18-29 years in good health.

The chain is built from TRBV20-1 and TRBJ2-1, with 8 bases fitting TRBD1. The end of the DNA aligns better with TRBJ2-7, so the J call may be wrong. The CDR3 loop spans 14 amino acids. Germline V gene data show CDR1 as DFQATT and CDR2 as SNEGSKA (reference sequence). This CDR3 is CSATDRGVYNEQYF. The CDR3 nucleotides read TGCAGTGCTACAGACAGGGGAGTCTACAATGAGCAGTACTTC.

The V call is TRBV7-9, the J call TRBJ2-7; no clear D gene. The CDR3 length is 13 residues. Trimming took off 4 bases at V and 0 bases at J, with 7 bases between the two ends. Germline V CDR1 and CDR2: SEHNR, FQNEAQ (reference sequence). CDR3 residues: CASSWATSYEQYF. As DNA, the CDR3 is TGTGCCAGCAGCTGGGCCACCTCCTACGAGCAGTACTTC.

The chain couples TRBV5-1 to TRBJ1-3; a possible D gene is TRBD1 (5 bases). The CDR3 spans 16 residues. The V end lost 2 bases, the J end lost 0 bases, and 12 bases lay between the germline ends. Germline assignment: CDR1 SGHRS and CDR2 YFSETQ. CDR3 DNA sequence: TGCGCCAGCAGCTTCGGTGGGGCTTCCTCTGGAAACACCATATATTTT. This encodes CASSFGGASSGNTIYF.

Remarks on this clonotype: Given a much more abundant clone one base away, this may be a read error. The J gene is TRBJ1-5, the V gene TRBV5-1, with no clear D. From germline, CDR1 is SGHRS and CDR2 YFSETQ. The CDR3 runs 13 residues. V was cut by 3 bases and J by 1 base, with 5 bases left in between. DNA of the CDR3: TGCGCCAGCAGCTGCGGGAGCAATCAGCCCCAGCATTTT. This translates into CASSCGSNQPQHF.

This clonotype has just a few counts. This CDR3 reads CASSPWDRHYGYTF. The CDR3, as DNA: TGTGCCAGCAGCCCCTGGGACAGACACTATGGCTACACCTTC. V gene TRBV7-2 combines with J gene TRBJ1-2; 7 positions agree with TRBD1. The CDR3 extends over 14 amino acids. V was clipped by 5 bases and J by 3 bases; unmatched bases: 6. CDR1 is SGHTA and CDR2 is FQGNSA in the germline V gene.

The chain uses TRBV7-6 and TRBJ2-4, with TRBD2 identical over 8 bases. The DNA matches TRBJ2-7 better at its end, which makes the J call doubtful. The V gene's germline CDR1 is SGHVS and CDR2 FNYEAQ. The CDR3 runs to 15 residues. The CDR3 spells CASSLGTSFGDEQYF. The CDR3 nucleotides read TGTGCCAGCAGCTTAGGGACTAGCTTCGGCGACGAGCAGTACTTC.

The chain recombines TRBV18 with TRBJ2-3, with D uncertain. CDR3 size: 13 residues. Trimming stripped 8 bases from V and 0 bases from J, with 9 bases between. The germline gives CDR1 KGHSH, CDR2 LQKENI. The CDR3 sequence is CASAGSSTDTQYF. In DNA form, the CDR3 reads TGTGCCAGCGCCGGCAGTAGCACAGATACGCAGTATTTT.

The chain uses TRBV12-5 and TRBJ1-5; D not resolved. CDR3 size: 16 residues. Trimming removed 0 bases from V and 0 bases from J, with 9 bases in between. Germline CDR1 LGHNT, CDR2 FRNRAP. The chain's CDR3 is CASGLVLLNSNQPQHF. The CDR3 DNA reads as TGTGCTAGTGGTTTGGTGCTACTGAATAGCAATCAGCCCCAGCATTTT.

This clonotype turned up a few times. The chain uses TRBV20-1 and TRBJ2-5; D might be TRBD2 (6 bases). Germline values: CDR1 DFQATT, CDR2 SNEGSKA (reference sequence). The CDR3 is 14 residues long. Trimming stripped 2 bases from V and 7 bases from J, with 17 bases between. CDR3 in amino acids: CSARPQGGTVTQYF. CDR3 DNA sequence: TGCAGTGCTAGACCCCAGGGAGGCACAGTGACCCAGTACTTC.

There are a few counts of this clonotype. The gene calls are TRBV9 and TRBJ2-1; D possibly corresponds to TRBD1 (6 bases). The CDR3 is 15 amino acids. The germline gives CDR1 SGDLS, CDR2 YYNGEE. V lost 3 bases and J lost 2, with 12 bases in between. CDR3 loop: CASSAGSGAYNEQFF. DNA of the CDR3: TGTGCCAGCAGCGCAGGGTCAGGGGCCTACAATGAGCAGTTCTTC.

This sequence joins TRBV12-3 or TRBV12-4 and TRBJ1-4; D might be TRBD1 (6 bases). The CDR3 spans 15 residues. Trimming removed 6 bases from V and 3 bases from J, with 14 bases in between. In DNA, the CDR3 is TGTGCCAGCAGAGCTCAGGGGATCCCTAATGAAAAACTGTTTTTT. Translating gives CASRAQGIPNEKLFF.

This clonotype was seen more than once but under ten times. J is TRBJ2-1 and V is TRBV5-6; TRBD2 might be the D (5 bases). This CDR3 spans 14 amino acids. Germline V gene data show CDR1 as SGHDT and CDR2 as YYEEEE. The V and J ends lost 0 bases and 8 bases respectively, with 12 bases between them. The CDR3 spells CASSLVWQRHEQFF. The CDR3 nucleotides read TGTGCCAGCAGCTTGGTGTGGCAGCGGCATGAGCAGTTCTTC.

This clonotype was recorded only once. V and J are TRBV27 and TRBJ1-6, with D possibly TRBD1 on 5 matching bases. V lost 6 bases, J lost 7 bases, and 13 bases lay in between. The germline gives CDR1 MNHEY, CDR2 SMNVEV (reference sequence). This CDR3 is built from 14 residues. As DNA, the CDR3 is TGTGCCAGCAGCCCCAGGGCGGTCAATTCACCCCTCCACTTT. It yields the protein CASSPRAVNSPLHF.

J is TRBJ1-2 and V is TRBV10-3, with D maybe TRBD1 (5 bases). The CDR3 totals 16 residues. V lost 2 bases and J 0 bases, leaving 13 bases between the germline ends. CDR1 and CDR2 (germline): ENHRY, SYGVKD. The CDR3 protein is CAISEADKKANYGYTF. CDR3 nucleotides: TGTGCCATCAGTGAGGCGGACAAAAAGGCTAACTATGGCTACACCTTC.